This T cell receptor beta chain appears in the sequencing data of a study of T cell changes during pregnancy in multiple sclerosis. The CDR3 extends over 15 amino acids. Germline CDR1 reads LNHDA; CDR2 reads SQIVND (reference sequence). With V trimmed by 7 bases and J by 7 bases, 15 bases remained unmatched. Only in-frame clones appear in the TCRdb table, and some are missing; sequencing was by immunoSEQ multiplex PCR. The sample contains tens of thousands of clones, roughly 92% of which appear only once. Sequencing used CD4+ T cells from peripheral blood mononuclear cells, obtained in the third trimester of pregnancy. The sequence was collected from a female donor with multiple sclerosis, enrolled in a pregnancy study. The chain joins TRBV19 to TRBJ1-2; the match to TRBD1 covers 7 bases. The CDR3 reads CASIPKDRTKLGYTF. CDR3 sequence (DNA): TGTGCCAGTATACCCAAGGACAGGACGAAACTTGGCTACACCTTC.